This T cell receptor (beta chain) was identified in a study of blood T cell repertoires in COVID-19. In the study overall: Both acute and convalescent COVID-19 samples were obtained from the United States, Italy and Spain. The cDNA or gDNA used as material had been derived from T cells, B-cell-depleted T cells, or PBMCs.

Authors' processing steps: Scientists estimated how many nucleated cells there were by amplifying reference gene primers. Assay used: immunoSEQ multiplex PCR; TCRdb lists only in-frame clones, some missing. V and J calls and clone size are given by that table; D and trimming were obtained from the DNA. The sample yields 150,000 to 190,000 clones, around four fifths seen once. Per the germline V gene, CDR1 is LNHDA and CDR2 is SQIVND (reference sequence). The V gene end was trimmed by 1 base and the J gene end by 4 bases; junction bases not matched to a gene: 4. This CDR3 is 15 amino acids long. This clone has just a few counts.

The chain has TRBV19 and TRBJ2-1; 7 bases line up with TRBD2. The sample taken for sequencing was peripheral blood. This sequence was found in a woman of 80 years or more with acute or convalescent COVID-19. As DNA, the CDR3 is TGTGCCAGTAGTATAGCCCAGCGGGATTACAATGAGCAGTTCTTC. Translation: CASSIAQRDYNEQFF.